This entry concerns a single TCR beta chain. Assay used: immunoSEQ multiplex PCR; TCRdb lists only in-frame clones, some missing. This sample has fewer than 650,000 clones, with 70% to 80% found just once. These data are taken from a study of shared clonotypes between healthy human individuals. The CDR3 spans 15 residues. CDR1 is LNHDA, CDR2 SQIVND, per germline (reference sequence). Trimming left V 7 bases short and J 4 bases short, with 14 bases between. The genes are TRBV19 and TRBJ2-6; possible D gene TRBD1, 6 bases. The TCR comes from a woman between 40 and 50 years old in good health. Some clones in this sample may be carry-over from other donors' samples. The sequenced sample consisted of PBMCs. This chain's CDR3 is CASTPQGSGANVLTF. In DNA, the CDR3 is TGTGCCAGTACCCCACAGGGATCAGGGGCCAACGTCCTGACTTTC.